Presented here are 32 T cell receptor beta chains from one specimen sequenced in a study of identical twins. TCRdb fed the 5' RACE reads into MiXCR, producing one record per CDR3 protein. The sample comprises approximately 300,000 distinct CDR3 sequences, over 8.5% of which are singletons, and about 7.1% rests with the top ten. These sequences were also reported in another study, on yellow fever vaccine responses in identical twins.

Sample: CD8+ T cells sorted from blood. The receptors originated from a woman under 30 in good health.

In this sample, this clonotype turned up a few times. The chain uses TRBV20-1 and TRBJ2-1, with D perhaps TRBD2 (6 bases). Looked up from germline, CDR1 is DFQATT and CDR2 is SNEGSKA (reference sequence). The V gene lost 0 bases and the J gene lost 0 bases, with 9 bases spanning the gap. The CDR3 totals 15 residues. Here the CDR3 reads CSAREPAGSYNEQFF. The CDR3, as DNA: TGCAGTGCTAGAGAGCCAGCGGGCTCCTACAATGAGCAGTTCTTC.

This clonotype showed up just a few times. The V and J genes are TRBV20-1 and TRBJ2-1; 8 positions match TRBD2. This CDR3 has 14 amino acids. Germline V gives CDR1 DFQATT, CDR2 SNEGSKA (reference sequence). The trim removed 3 bases at V and 5 bases at J, leaving 6 bases unmatched. The CDR3 loop reads CSASVLAGHNEQFF. The CDR3 coding sequence is TGCAGTGCTAGCGTGCTAGCGGGCCACAATGAGCAGTTCTTC.

This clonotype was counted only a few times. The V gene is TRBV13, the J gene TRBJ2-7, with TRBD2 as a possible D gene (5 bases). Trimming took off 6 bases at V and 2 bases at J, with 17 bases between the two ends. CDR1 and CDR2 from the germline V gene are PRHDT and FYEKMQ (reference sequence). The length of the CDR3 is 15 residues. CDR3 loop: CASSAVKRLTYEQYF. CDR3 nucleotide sequence: TGTGCCAGCAGTGCAGTCAAGCGGTTAACCTACGAGCAGTACTTC.

This clonotype was seen repeatedly, ten times or more. V is TRBV15 and J is TRBJ2-1, with 9 bases identical to TRBD2. With 1 base clipped from V and 8 bases from J, the junction kept 12 bases outside the gene matches. Looked up from germline, CDR1 is LNHNV and CDR2 is YYDKDF (reference sequence). The CDR3 totals 17 residues. CDR3 region: CATSRAPGTSLVDEQFF. The DNA for the CDR3 is TGTGCCACCAGCAGAGCCCCCGGGACTAGCCTTGTGGATGAGCAGTTCTTC.

This clonotype appeared many times. The chain uses TRBV3-1 and TRBJ2-7; 9 bases match TRBD2. J was trimmed by 0 bases and V by 4 bases; bases with no gene match: 7. The V gene's germline CDR1 is LGHDT and CDR2 YNNKEL (reference sequence). The CDR3 has 16 amino acids. In nucleotides, the CDR3 is TGTGCCAGCAGCCCGAAAAGCGGGGGGCTCTCCTACGAGCAGTACTTC. Encoded protein: CASSPKSGGLSYEQYF.

At least ten counts were recorded for this clonotype. The V gene is TRBV4-3, the J gene TRBJ2-7; a weak D match, TRBD1 (7 bases). Trimming removed 4 bases from V and 1 base from J, with 17 bases in between. CDR1 is LGHNA and CDR2 is YSLEER in the germline V gene. CDR3 length: 16 residues. The CDR3 sequence is CASSPGGTRGSYEQYF. CDR3 nucleotides: TGCGCCAGCAGCCCAGGGGGGACAAGGGGTTCCTACGAGCAGTACTTC.

This chain uses TRBV4-1 with TRBJ1-1; D uncertain. The CDR3 is 16 residues long. CDR1 and CDR2 from the germline V gene are MGHRA and YSYEKL. Between the trimmed V and J ends, which lost 0 bases and 6 bases, there was a span of 17 bases. CDR3 bases: TGCGCCAGCAGCCAAGATGTTTTCGGAGGGAGCCCTGAAGCTTTCTTT. It codes for CASSQDVFGGSPEAFF.

There are many counts of this clonotype. The chain employs TRBV7-9 and TRBJ1-1; D may be TRBD1 (6 bases). The V gene's germline CDR1 is SEHNR and CDR2 FQNEAQ (reference sequence). V dropped 1 base and J dropped 0 bases, with 12 bases sitting between them. The CDR3 spans 16 residues. The CDR3 DNA sequence: TGTGCCAGCAGCTTAGGCAGGGGCGGAATGAACACTGAAGCTTTCTTT. The encoded protein is CASSLGRGGMNTEAFF.

This clonotype has ten or more counts. V is TRBV20-1 and J is TRBJ2-7; D not resolved. CDR1 and CDR2 from the germline V gene are DFQATT and SNEGSKA (reference sequence). This CDR3 has 10 amino acids. In DNA form, the CDR3 reads TGCAGCGCCAGAGACTACGAGCAGTACTTC. Amino acid sequence: CSARDYEQYF.

The chain is built from TRBV27 and TRBJ2-7; 8 nucleotides align to TRBD1. Germline V CDR1 and CDR2: MNHEY, SMNVEV (reference sequence). CDR3 length equals 14 residues. J lost 7 bases, V lost 5 bases, and 10 bases had no gene match. This chain's CDR3 is CASSPLDRAAEQYF. DNA of the CDR3: TGTGCCAGCAGTCCTTTGGACAGGGCCGCTGAGCAGTACTTC.

This clonotype was observed a single time. The chain employs TRBV18 and TRBJ2-1, with D maybe TRBD1 (5 bases). Per germline, CDR1 KGHSH and CDR2 LQKENI. The ends were cut back, 0 bases at V and 7 bases at J, with 10 bases in the middle. This CDR3 is 14 amino acids long. This chain's CDR3 is CASSPPGDGNEQFF. The DNA of the CDR3 is TGTGCCAGCTCACCACCAGGGGATGGGAATGAGCAGTTCTTC. Based on the CDR3 plus reference TRBV18 and TRBJ2-1, the full variable domain is NAGVMQNPRHLVRRRGQEARLRCSPMKGHSHVYWYRQLPEEGLKFMVYLQKENIIDESGMPKERFSAEFPKEGPSILRIQQVVRGDSAAYFCASSPPGDGNEQFFGPGTRLTVL.

The chain combines TRBV7-9 with TRBJ2-5, with D possibly being TRBD1 (5 bases). V lost 0 bases, J lost 5 bases, and 13 bases lay in between. CDR1 is SEHNR, CDR2 FQNEAQ, per germline (reference sequence). The length of the CDR3 is 15 residues. The CDR3 DNA is TGTGCCAGCAGCTTAGCCCAGGGCTCGTGGGAGACCCAGTACTTC. Encoded protein: CASSLAQGSWETQYF. Full variable domain (missing parts from reference TRBV7-9 and TRBJ2-5): DTGVSQNPRHKITKRGQNVTFRCDPISEHNRLYWYRQTLGQGPEFLTYFQNEAQLEKSRLLSDRFSAERPKGSFSTLEIQRTEQGDSAMYLCASSLAQGSWETQYFGPGTRLLVL.

The CDR3 DNA follows: TGTGCCAGCAGGGAGAGACTAGCGGGGGATACCGGGGAGCTGTTTTTT. It yields the protein CASRERLAGDTGELFF. The chain has TRBV6-1 and TRBJ2-2, with 12 bases matching TRBD2. CDR1 MNHNS and CDR2 SASEGT come from the germline V gene. With 6 bases clipped from V and 5 bases from J, the junction kept 7 bases outside the gene matches. The CDR3 is made up of 16 amino acids.

This clonotype was detected many times. The chain joins TRBV10-3 to TRBJ2-1; 11 bases are shared with TRBD2. The J segment lost 5 bases and the V segment lost 4 bases, leaving 7 bases of the junction unmatched. CDR1 ENHRY and CDR2 SYGVKD come from the germline V gene. The CDR3 runs to 16 residues. CDR3 loop: CAISVPLAGGNNEQFF. For the CDR3, the DNA is TGTGCCATCAGTGTCCCTCTAGCGGGAGGTAACAATGAGCAGTTCTTC.

The J gene is TRBJ2-5, the V gene TRBV25-1; 8 bases match TRBD2. V shed 1 base, J shed 1 base, and the junction held 5 bases outside the gene matches. The CDR3 spans 16 residues. Germline V lookup: CDR1 MGHDK, CDR2 SYGVNS. DNA of the CDR3: TGTGCCAGCAGTGAATCCGGGGGGGACCTCCAAGAGACCCAGTACTTC. It encodes CASSESGGDLQETQYF.

This clonotype was seen ten or more times. The rearrangement links TRBV6-2 or TRBV6-3 to TRBJ2-1; tentative D call: TRBD2 (6 bases). CDR1 and CDR2 from the germline V gene are MNHEY and SVGEGT. The CDR3 spans 15 residues. V gave up 5 bases and J gave up 0 bases, with 11 bases separating them. The CDR3 loop reads CASSTGESSYNEQFF. In DNA, the CDR3 is TGTGCCAGCAGTACGGGGGAGAGCTCCTACAATGAGCAGTTCTTC.

The CDR3 loop reads CAWSVLPAQNTEAFF. The DNA for the CDR3 is TGTGCCTGGAGTGTCCTACCTGCACAGAACACTGAAGCTTTCTTT. The V and J genes are TRBV30 and TRBJ1-1; D gene uncertain. CDR1 GTSNPN and CDR2 SVGIG come from the germline V gene (reference sequence). The V and J ends lost 0 bases and 1 base respectively, with 12 bases between them. CDR3 length: 15 residues.

V is TRBV12-3 or TRBV12-4 and J is TRBJ1-2; D is possibly TRBD1 (6 bases). V was shortened by 3 bases and J by 0 bases, with 11 bases between the two germline ends. The CDR3 has 15 residues. The CDR3 region has the DNA TGTGCCAGCAGTTTCTGGGACATCTCTAACTATGGCTACACCTTC. Amino acids: CASSFWDISNYGYTF.

This clonotype was observed a few times. The V gene is TRBV25-1, the J gene TRBJ2-5; the D is unclear. Trimming cost V 4 bases and J 4 bases, with 16 bases left between them. CDR1 and CDR2 from the germline V gene are MGHDK and SYGVNS. This CDR3 spans 15 amino acids. The CDR3 nucleotides read TGTGCCAGCAGTGCCCTTTCGGGCTTCGGAGAGACCCAGTACTTC. This gives the protein CASSALSGFGETQYF. Complete variable domain (other parts from reference TRBV25-1 and TRBJ2-5): EADIYQTPRYLVIGTGKKITLECSQTMGHDKMYWYQQDPGMELHLIHYSYGVNSTEKGDLSSESTVSRIRTEHFPLTLESARPSHTSQYLCASSALSGFGETQYFGPGTRLLVL.

The chain has TRBV27 and TRBJ2-7; D gene uncertain. The CDR3 contains 13 residues. Germline values: CDR1 MNHEY, CDR2 SMNVEV (reference sequence). Deletions cut 5 bases from V and 4 bases from J, with 12 bases between. Here the CDR3 reads CASSARGRYEQYF. CDR3 DNA: TGTGCCAGCAGTGCTAGAGGAAGGTACGAGCAGTACTTC.

This clonotype was found many times. The chain combines TRBV20-1 with TRBJ2-1; no firm D call. V was cut by 0 bases and J by 4 bases, with 13 bases left in between. Looked up from germline, CDR1 is DFQATT and CDR2 is SNEGSKA (reference sequence). The CDR3 runs 15 residues. CDR3 loop: CSARDLGSSYNEQFF. The CDR3 bases are TGCAGTGCTAGAGATCTTGGCAGTTCGTACAATGAGCAGTTCTTC.

This clonotype was detected many times. The chain links TRBV4-3 to TRBJ2-2; 9 bases fit TRBD1. The CDR3 runs to 17 residues. From germline, CDR1 is LGHNA and CDR2 YSLEER. V shed 4 bases and J 0 bases; nucleotides not matched to a gene: 6. The chain's CDR3 is CASSPVDRGTNTGELFF. The CDR3 region has the DNA TGCGCCAGCAGCCCCGTGGACAGGGGAACGAACACCGGGGAGCTGTTTTTT.

The table lists this clonotype with many counts. The V gene is TRBV19, the J gene TRBJ2-1; D not resolved. The germline V gene encodes CDR1 LNHDA and CDR2 SQIVND (reference sequence). Trimming shortened V by 8 bases and J by 0 bases, and 8 bases separated the two germline ends. This CDR3 region has 13 residues. The CDR3 DNA reads TGTGCCAGTGGCCAGAGCTCCTACAATGAGCAGTTCTTC. Protein sequence: CASGQSSYNEQFF.

The rearrangement links TRBV10-3 to TRBJ2-7; 10 bases match TRBD1. The V gene end was trimmed by 6 bases and the J gene end by 2 bases; junction bases not matched to a gene: 4. This CDR3 has 14 residues. The germline gives CDR1 ENHRY, CDR2 SYGVKD. The CDR3 region is CAIRTGQGTYEQYF. The CDR3 DNA follows: TGTGCCATCAGAACGGGACAGGGGACCTACGAGCAGTACTTC.

V gene TRBV10-3 combines with J gene TRBJ2-1; D is perhaps TRBD2 (7 bases). The length of the CDR3 is 17 residues. Germline V gives CDR1 ENHRY, CDR2 SYGVKD. V lost 4 bases and J lost 0, with 16 bases in between. As DNA, the CDR3 is TGTGCCATCAGTGCTTCGGGGGGCTATAGCTCCTACAATGAGCAGTTCTTC. It translates to CAISASGGYSSYNEQFF.

CDR3 sequence (DNA): TGTGCCAGCAGCTTGCTACTAGCGGGCTCCCAAGAGACCCAGTACTTC. It is translated as CASSLLLAGSQETQYF. The chain has TRBV5-4 and TRBJ2-5; 9 bases fit TRBD2. Losses at the gene ends were 1 base for V and 1 base for J; bases not matched to a gene: 5. Germline V gives CDR1 SGHNT, CDR2 YYREEE (reference sequence). This CDR3 is built from 16 residues.

This clonotype appeared a few times. V usage is TRBV7-8 and J usage is TRBJ2-1, with TRBD2 as a possible D gene (6 bases). Germline loops: CDR1 SGHVS, CDR2 FQNEAQ. This CDR3 comprises 14 residues. V lost 10 bases and J 0 bases, leaving 13 bases between the germline ends. The chain's CDR3 is CATGQAGSYNEQFF. As DNA, the CDR3 is TGTGCCACCGGACAAGCGGGCTCCTACAATGAGCAGTTCTTC.

The table lists this clonotype with many counts. The chain is built from TRBV12-3 or TRBV12-4 and TRBJ2-3, with 7 bases aligning to TRBD1. The CDR3 is 17 amino acids. After removal of 0 bases from V and 6 bases from J, the junction contained 12 bases not matched to a gene. CDR3 loop: CASSLAPGQDRSDTQYF. The CDR3 DNA reads TGTGCCAGCAGTTTAGCCCCCGGACAGGACAGGTCCGATACGCAGTATTTT.

This sequence joins TRBV9 and TRBJ2-5, with 9 positions matching TRBD1. Germline V gives CDR1 SGDLS, CDR2 YYNGEE. The CDR3 runs to 16 residues. With 4 bases clipped from V and 2 bases from J, the junction kept 9 bases outside the gene matches. The CDR3 protein is CASSLRTGAKQETQYF. CDR3 DNA sequence: TGTGCCAGCAGCCTCCGGACAGGGGCCAAACAAGAGACCCAGTACTTC.

In its sample, this clonotype was seen many times. The rearrangement uses TRBV10-1 and TRBJ2-6; no reliable D call. V was trimmed by 3 bases and J by 0 bases, leaving 6 bases between them. Germline V gene sequence: CDR1 WNHNN, CDR2 SYGVQD (reference sequence). This CDR3 contains 15 residues. In DNA, the CDR3 is TGCGCCAGCAGTGACACGATCTCTGGGGCCAACGTCCTGACTTTC. Protein: CASSDTISGANVLTF.

The chain uses TRBV7-9 and TRBJ2-5, with 7 bases aligning to TRBD1. CDR1 is SEHNR, CDR2 FQNEAQ, per germline (reference sequence). V lost 5 bases, J lost 1 base, and 10 bases stayed unmatched. The CDR3 contains 16 residues. The CDR3 spells CASSPRQGSIQETQYF. CDR3 nucleotides: TGTGCCAGCAGCCCAAGACAGGGATCGATCCAAGAGACCCAGTACTTC. Together with reference TRBV7-9 and TRBJ2-5, the CDR3 gives the full variable domain: DTGVSQNPRHKITKRGQNVTFRCDPISEHNRLYWYRQTLGQGPEFLTYFQNEAQLEKSRLLSDRFSAERPKGSFSTLEIQRTEQGDSAMYLCASSPRQGSIQETQYFGPGTRLLVL.

The sample holds a few counts of this clonotype. The chain joins TRBV4-3 to TRBJ2-1; D is uncertain. The CDR3 covers 15 residues. V lost 1 base to trimming and J lost 4 bases, with 11 bases between them. In germline, CDR1 is LGHNA, CDR2 YSLEER. This CDR3 is CASSQAHSLYNEQFF. Here the CDR3 DNA reads TGCGCCAGCAGCCAAGCACATAGTCTATACAATGAGCAGTTCTTC.